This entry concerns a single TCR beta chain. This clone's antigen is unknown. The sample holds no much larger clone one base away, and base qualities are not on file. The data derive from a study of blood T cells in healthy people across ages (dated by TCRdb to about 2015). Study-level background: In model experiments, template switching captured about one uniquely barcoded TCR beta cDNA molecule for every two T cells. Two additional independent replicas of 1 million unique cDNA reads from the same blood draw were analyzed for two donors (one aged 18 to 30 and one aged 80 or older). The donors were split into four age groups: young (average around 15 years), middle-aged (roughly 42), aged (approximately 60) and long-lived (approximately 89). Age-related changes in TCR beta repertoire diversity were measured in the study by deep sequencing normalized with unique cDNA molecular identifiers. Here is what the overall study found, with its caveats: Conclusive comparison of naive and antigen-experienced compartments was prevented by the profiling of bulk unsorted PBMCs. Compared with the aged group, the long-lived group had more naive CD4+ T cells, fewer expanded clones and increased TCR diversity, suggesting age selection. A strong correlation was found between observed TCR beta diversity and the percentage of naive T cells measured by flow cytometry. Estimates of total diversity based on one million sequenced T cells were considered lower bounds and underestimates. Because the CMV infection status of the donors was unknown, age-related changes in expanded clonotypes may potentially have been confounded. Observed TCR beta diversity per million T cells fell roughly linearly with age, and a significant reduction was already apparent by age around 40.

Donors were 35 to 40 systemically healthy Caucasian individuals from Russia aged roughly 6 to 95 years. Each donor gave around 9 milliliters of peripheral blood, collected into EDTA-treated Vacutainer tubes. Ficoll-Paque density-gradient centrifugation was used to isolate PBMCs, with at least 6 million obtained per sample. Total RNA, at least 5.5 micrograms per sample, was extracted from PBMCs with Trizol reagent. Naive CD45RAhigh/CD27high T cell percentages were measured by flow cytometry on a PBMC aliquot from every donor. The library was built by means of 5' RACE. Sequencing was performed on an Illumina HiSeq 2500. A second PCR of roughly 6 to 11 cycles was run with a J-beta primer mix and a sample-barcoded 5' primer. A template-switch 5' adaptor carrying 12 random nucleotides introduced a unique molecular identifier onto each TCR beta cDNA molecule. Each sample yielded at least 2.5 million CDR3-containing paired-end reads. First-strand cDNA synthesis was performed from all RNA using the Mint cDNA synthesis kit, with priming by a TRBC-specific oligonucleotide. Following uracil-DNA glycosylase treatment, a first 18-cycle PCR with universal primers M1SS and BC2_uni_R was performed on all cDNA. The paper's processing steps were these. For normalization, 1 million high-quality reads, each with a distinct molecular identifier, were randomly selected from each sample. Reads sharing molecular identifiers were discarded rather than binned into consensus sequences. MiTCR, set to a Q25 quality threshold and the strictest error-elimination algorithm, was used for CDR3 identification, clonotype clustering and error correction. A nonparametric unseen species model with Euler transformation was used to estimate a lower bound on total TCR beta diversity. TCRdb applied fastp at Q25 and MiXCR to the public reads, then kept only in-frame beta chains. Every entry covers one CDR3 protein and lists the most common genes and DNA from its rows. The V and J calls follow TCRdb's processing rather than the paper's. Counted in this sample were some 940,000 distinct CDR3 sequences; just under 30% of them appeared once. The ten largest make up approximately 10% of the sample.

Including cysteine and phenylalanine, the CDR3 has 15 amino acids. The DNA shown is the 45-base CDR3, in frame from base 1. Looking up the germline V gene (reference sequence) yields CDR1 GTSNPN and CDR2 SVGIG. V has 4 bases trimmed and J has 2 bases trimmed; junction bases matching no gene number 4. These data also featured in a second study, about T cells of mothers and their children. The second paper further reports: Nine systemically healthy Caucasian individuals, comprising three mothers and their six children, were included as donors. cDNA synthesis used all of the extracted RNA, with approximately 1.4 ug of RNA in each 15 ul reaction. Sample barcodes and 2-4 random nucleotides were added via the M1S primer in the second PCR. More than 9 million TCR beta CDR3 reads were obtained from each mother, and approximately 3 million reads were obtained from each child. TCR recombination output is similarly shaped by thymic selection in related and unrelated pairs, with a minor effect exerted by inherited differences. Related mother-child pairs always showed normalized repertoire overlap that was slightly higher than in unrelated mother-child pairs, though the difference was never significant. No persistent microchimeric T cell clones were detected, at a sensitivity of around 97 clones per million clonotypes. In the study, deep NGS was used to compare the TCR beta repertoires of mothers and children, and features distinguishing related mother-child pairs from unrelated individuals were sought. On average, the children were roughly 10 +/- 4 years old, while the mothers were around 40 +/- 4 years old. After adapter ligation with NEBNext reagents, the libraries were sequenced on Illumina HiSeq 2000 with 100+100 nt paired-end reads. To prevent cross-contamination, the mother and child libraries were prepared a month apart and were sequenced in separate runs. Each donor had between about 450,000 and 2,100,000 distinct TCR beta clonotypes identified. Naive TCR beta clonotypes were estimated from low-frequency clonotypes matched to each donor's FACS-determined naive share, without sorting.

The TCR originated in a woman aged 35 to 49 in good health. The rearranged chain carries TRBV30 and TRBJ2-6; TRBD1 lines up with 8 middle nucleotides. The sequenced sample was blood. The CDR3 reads CAWTRTGTGANVLTF. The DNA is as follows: TGTGCCTGGACCCGGACAGGGACTGGGGCCAACGTCCTGACTTTC.